This T cell receptor (beta chain) was documented in a study of blood T cells in healthy people across ages. Primers used in a second PCR of roughly 6 to 11 cycles were a sample-barcoded 5' primer and a J-beta primer mix. Each TCR beta cDNA got a 12-nucleotide random molecular identifier. MiXCR, applied by TCRdb to the 5' RACE reads, yields one record per CDR3 protein. The repertoire includes 450,000 to 650,000 distinct CDR3 sequences, less than 25% of them detected once, and approximately 8.7% sits in the top ten. Comment on this clonotype: Its target is unknown.

Per sample, at least 5 micrograms of total RNA were extracted. Trimming took off 6 bases at V and 0 bases at J, with 15 bases between the two ends. The CDR3 consists of 16 residues. The germline CDR1 and CDR2 sequences are SGHTA and FQGNSA. Study-level results: Long-lived donors had more naive CD4+ cells and higher diversity than aged donors.

These data were also filed under a second study, of T cells of mothers and their children.

The specimen sequenced was blood. The receptor was derived from a boy between 10 and 17 years old in good health. The chain joins TRBV7-2 to TRBJ1-5; no firm D call. The CDR3 is CASRVETGNSNQPQHF. The CDR3 nucleotides read TGTGCCAGCAGAGTAGAGACGGGGAATAGCAATCAGCCCCAGCATTTT. The full variable domain, in which reference TRBV7-2 and TRBJ1-5 provide the parts outside the CDR3, is GAGVSQSPSNKVTEKGKDVELRCDPISGHTALYWYRQSLGQGLEFLIYFQGNSAPDKSGLPSDRFSAERTGGSVSTLTIQRTQQEDSAVYLCASRVETGNSNQPQHFGDGTRLSIL.